The sequence of this T cell receptor beta chain was determined in a study of shared clonotypes between healthy human individuals. About the research overall: Donors, aged 18 to 49, were two women and three men. CD8 memory received one plate per donor, CD8 naive two, CD4 memory three and CD4 naive three.

Replicate sorted-subset PCRs were loaded with around 0.2 ug DNA, about 30,000 T cell genomes. In the source study's methods: Quality scores were absent from the junction-only immunoSEQ sequences, so filtering differed. The table came from immunoSEQ multiplex PCR; TCRdb's copy has only in-frame clones and leaves some out. That table furnishes V, J and clone size, whereas the DNA furnished D and trimming. The table has tens of thousands of clones, 60% to 80% seen once. The CDR3 runs to 14 residues. Germline V CDR1 and CDR2: MNHEY, SVGAGI. The V segment lost 4 bases and the J segment 7 bases; nucleotides outside the gene matches: 6.

The chain recombines TRBV6-5 with TRBJ1-4; 7 bases are shared with TRBD1. The clonotype originates from a young man in good health. The sequenced material came from memory CD8+ T cells sorted from blood. Subset reported: CD45RO+ cells pooled with CCR7-negative TemRA cells. The DNA of the CDR3 is TGTGCCAGCAGTTCCACAGGGGTCGGTGAAAAACTGTTTTTT. It encodes CASSSTGVGEKLFF.